This T cell receptor beta chain stems from a study of CD8 T cells in ankylosing spondylitis. Overall study results and limits: Among TCR beta sequences, a motif of several highly homologous variants appeared characteristic of ankylosing spondylitis blood.

Concerning this clonotype itself: Its antigen is undetermined.

Germline V gene data show CDR1 as KGHDR and CDR2 as SFDVKD. Trimming cost V 4 bases and J 0 bases; bases outside gene matches: 9. The CDR3 runs 17 residues. As the method for making TCR beta libraries, quantitative 5'-RACE with molecular barcodes was used. MiXCR was run by TCRdb on the 5' RACE reads, yielding one entry per CDR3 protein. The sample consists of 700,000 to 1,000,000 distinct CDR3 sequences, 12% of them appearing once. The sequence came from a male donor with ankylosing spondylitis. The sequenced sample consisted of blood, either unsorted or a sorted T cell fraction (not recorded which). This rearrangement joins TRBV24-1 to TRBJ2-3; 7 bases match TRBD2. CDR3 region: CATSDSPTSASTDTQYF. In nucleotides, the CDR3 is TGTGCCACCAGTGACTCTCCCACTAGCGCCAGCACAGATACGCAGTATTTT.